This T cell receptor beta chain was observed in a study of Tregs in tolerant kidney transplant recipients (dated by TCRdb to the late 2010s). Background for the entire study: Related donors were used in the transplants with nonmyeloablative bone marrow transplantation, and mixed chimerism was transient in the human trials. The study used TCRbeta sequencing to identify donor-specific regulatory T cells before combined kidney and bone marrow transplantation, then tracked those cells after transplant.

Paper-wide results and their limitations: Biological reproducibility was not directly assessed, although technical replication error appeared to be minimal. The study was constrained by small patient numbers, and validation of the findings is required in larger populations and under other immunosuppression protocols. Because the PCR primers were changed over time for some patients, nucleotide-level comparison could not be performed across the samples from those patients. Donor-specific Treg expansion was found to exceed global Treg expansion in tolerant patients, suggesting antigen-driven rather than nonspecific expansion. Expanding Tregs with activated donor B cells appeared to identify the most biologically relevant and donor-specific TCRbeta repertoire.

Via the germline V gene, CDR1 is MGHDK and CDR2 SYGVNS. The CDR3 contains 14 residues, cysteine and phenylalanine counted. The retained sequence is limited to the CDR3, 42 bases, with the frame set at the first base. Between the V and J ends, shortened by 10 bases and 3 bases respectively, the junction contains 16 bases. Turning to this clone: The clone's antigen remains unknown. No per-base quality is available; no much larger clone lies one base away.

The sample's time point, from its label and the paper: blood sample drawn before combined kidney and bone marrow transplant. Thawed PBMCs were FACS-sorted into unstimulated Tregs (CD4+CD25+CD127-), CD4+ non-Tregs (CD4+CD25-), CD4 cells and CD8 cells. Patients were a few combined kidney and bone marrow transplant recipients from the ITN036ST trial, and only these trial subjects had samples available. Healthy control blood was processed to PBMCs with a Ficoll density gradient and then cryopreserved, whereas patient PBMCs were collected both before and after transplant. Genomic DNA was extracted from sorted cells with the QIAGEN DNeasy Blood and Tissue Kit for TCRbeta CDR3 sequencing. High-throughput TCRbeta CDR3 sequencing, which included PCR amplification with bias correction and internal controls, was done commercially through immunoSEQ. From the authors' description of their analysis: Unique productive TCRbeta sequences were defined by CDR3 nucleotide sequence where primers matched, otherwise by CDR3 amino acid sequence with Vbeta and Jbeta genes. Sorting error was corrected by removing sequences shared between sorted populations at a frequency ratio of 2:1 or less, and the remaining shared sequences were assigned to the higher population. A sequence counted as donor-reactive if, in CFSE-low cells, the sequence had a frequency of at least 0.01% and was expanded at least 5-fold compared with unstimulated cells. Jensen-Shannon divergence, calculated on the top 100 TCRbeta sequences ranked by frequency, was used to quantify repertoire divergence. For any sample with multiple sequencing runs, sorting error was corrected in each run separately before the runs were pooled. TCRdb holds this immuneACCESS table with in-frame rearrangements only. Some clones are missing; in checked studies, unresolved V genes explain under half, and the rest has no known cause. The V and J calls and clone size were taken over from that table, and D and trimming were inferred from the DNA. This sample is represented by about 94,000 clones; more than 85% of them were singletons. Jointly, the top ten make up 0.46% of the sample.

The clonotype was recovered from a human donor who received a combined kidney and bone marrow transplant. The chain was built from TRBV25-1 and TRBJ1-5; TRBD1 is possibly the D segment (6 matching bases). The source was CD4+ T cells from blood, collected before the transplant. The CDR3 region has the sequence CANRQTGFNQPQHF. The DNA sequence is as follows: TGTGCCAACAGACAGACAGGATTCAATCAGCCCCAGCATTTT.